The 4 T cell receptor beta chains below come from one sample, sequenced in a study of blood T cell repertoires in COVID-19. The repertoire was sequenced with immunoSEQ multiplex PCR; TCRdb's copy has only in-frame clones and lacks some. Of fewer than 300,000 clones in the sample, approximately 90% were seen once. Sequencing used PBMCs or T cells enriched from blood (not recorded which). The receptors were gathered from a woman aged 25 to 39 who had recovered from COVID-19.

V and J are TRBV28 and TRBJ2-2; D unresolved. This CDR3 spans 13 amino acids. In germline, CDR1 is MDHEN, CDR2 SYDVKM. Trimming took 9 bases from V and 3 from J, leaving 11 bases between them. Written as DNA, the CDR3 is TGTGCCAGTTGTAGTGGAGACACCGGGGAGCTGTTTTTT. As protein: CASCSGDTGELFF.

This clone was seen once. The chain combines TRBV4-3 with TRBJ1-1, with TRBD1 matching 8 bases. V gave up 5 bases and J gave up 2 bases; unmatched junction bases: 7. The CDR3 totals 15 residues. The germline gives CDR1 LGHNA, CDR2 YSLEER. The CDR3 coding sequence is TGCGCCAGCAGCTCCAGGGGGCGCTTTAACACTGAAGCTTTCTTT. As protein: CASSSRGRFNTEAFF.

V usage is TRBV11-2 and J usage is TRBJ2-2, with 12 bases matching TRBD2. This CDR3 is built from 18 residues. Trimming at V came to 5 bases and at J to 2 bases, leaving 9 bases not matched to a gene. The germline CDR1 and CDR2 sequences are SGHAT and FQNNGV. The CDR3, as DNA: TGTGCCAGCAGCCTTACTAGCGGGAGGCTTCCTAACACCGGGGAGCTGTTTTTT. This gives the protein CASSLTSGRLPNTGELFF. The full variable domain, rest sourced from reference TRBV11-2 and TRBJ2-2, is EAGVAQSPRYKIIEKRQSVAFWCNPISGHATLYWYQQILGQGPKLLIQFQNNGVVDDSQLPKDRFSAERLKGVDSTLKIQPAKLEDSAVYLCASSLTSGRLPNTGELFFGEGSRLTVL.

The chain links TRBV19 to TRBJ1-2; 10 positions agree with TRBD1. Germline trimming cut 7 bases from V and 5 bases from J; bases unmatched to any gene: 4. Germline values: CDR1 LNHDA, CDR2 SQIVND (reference sequence). CDR3 size: 13 residues. CDR3 residues: CASTPGQGYGYTF. CDR3 coding DNA: TGTGCCAGTACACCGGGACAGGGGTATGGCTACACCTTC. The variable domain in full, completed from reference TRBV19 and TRBJ1-2, reads DGGITQSPKYLFRKEGQNVTLSCEQNLNHDAMYWYRQDPGQGLRLIYYSQIVNDFQKGDIAEGYSVSREKKESFPLTVTSAQKNPTAFYLCASTPGQGYGYTFGSGTRLTVV.